This is a list of T cell receptor beta chains from one sample in a study of OX40 agonist ivuxolimab in advanced cancers. The data were produced by immunoSEQ multiplex PCR, yet TCRdb's version contains in-frame clones alone and is incomplete. The repertoire includes about 53,000 clones, 70% to 85% of them detected once, and about 1.5% sits in the top ten. The specimen was CD4+ or CD8+ T cells sorted from blood, collected in a trial of the OX40 agonist ivuxolimab. The origin of the receptors is an adult with an advanced solid tumor such as melanoma, head and neck, liver or kidney cancer. CDR3s include the opening cysteine and the closing phenylalanine or tryptophan. The order of the fields is V gene, D gene, clone size, J gene, CDR3 protein, CDR3 DNA. The D gene is left open where the match is weak. The listing skips clone size in some rows; elsewhere it reads once, few, many or a size class.

>TRBV27|.|.|TRBJ1-3
CASRSILQGPGNTIYF
TGTGCCAGCAGATCAATACTCCAGGGGCCTGGAAACACCATATATTTT
>TRBV5-6|TRBD1|.|TRBJ1-1
CASRTGGKETEAFF
TGTGCCAGCAGGACAGGGGGGAAGGAGACTGAAGCTTTCTTT
>TRBV9|TRBD1|.|TRBJ1-4
CASSVGTVTNEKLFF
TGTGCCAGCAGCGTCGGGACAGTTACTAATGAAAAACTGTTTTTT
>TRBV27|.|.|TRBJ1-2
CASSPKGDVWTLLRGYTF
TGTGCCAGCAGTCCAAAGGGGGACGTTTGGACACTATTGCGTGGCTACACCTTC
>TRBV19|TRBD1|.|TRBJ2-7
CASRSRQGAHEQYF
TGTGCCAGCAGATCTAGACAGGGGGCCCACGAGCAGTACTTC
>TRBV5-4|.|once|TRBJ1-1
CASSLQGRNTEAFF
TGTGCCAGCAGCTTGCAGGGGAGGAACACTGAAGCTTTCTTT
>TRBV5-1|.|.|TRBJ2-2
CASRGGQGFPGELFF
TGCGCCAGCAGAGGGGGTCAGGGGTTCCCCGGGGAGCTGTTTTTT
>TRBV9|TRBD1|.|TRBJ2-7
CASSARQGRAYEQYF
TGTGCCAGCAGCGCCCGACAGGGAAGGGCCTACGAGCAGTACTTC
>TRBV21-1|.|few|TRBJ1-3
CAIWTGGKGTIYF
TGTGCCATTTGGACAGGGGGTAAGGGCACCATATATTTT
>TRBV7-9|.|.|TRBJ1-5
CASSQSGQPQHF
TGTGCCAGCAGCCAGAGTGGTCAGCCCCAGCATTTT
>TRBV9|TRBD2|.|TRBJ2-2
CASSLAGDTGELFF
TGTGCCAGCAGTTTAGCGGGAGACACCGGGGAGCTGTTTTTT
>TRBV7-2|.|.|TRBJ2-5
CASSFQGGRETQYF
TGTGCCAGCAGCTTTCAGGGGGGACGAGAGACCCAGTACTTC